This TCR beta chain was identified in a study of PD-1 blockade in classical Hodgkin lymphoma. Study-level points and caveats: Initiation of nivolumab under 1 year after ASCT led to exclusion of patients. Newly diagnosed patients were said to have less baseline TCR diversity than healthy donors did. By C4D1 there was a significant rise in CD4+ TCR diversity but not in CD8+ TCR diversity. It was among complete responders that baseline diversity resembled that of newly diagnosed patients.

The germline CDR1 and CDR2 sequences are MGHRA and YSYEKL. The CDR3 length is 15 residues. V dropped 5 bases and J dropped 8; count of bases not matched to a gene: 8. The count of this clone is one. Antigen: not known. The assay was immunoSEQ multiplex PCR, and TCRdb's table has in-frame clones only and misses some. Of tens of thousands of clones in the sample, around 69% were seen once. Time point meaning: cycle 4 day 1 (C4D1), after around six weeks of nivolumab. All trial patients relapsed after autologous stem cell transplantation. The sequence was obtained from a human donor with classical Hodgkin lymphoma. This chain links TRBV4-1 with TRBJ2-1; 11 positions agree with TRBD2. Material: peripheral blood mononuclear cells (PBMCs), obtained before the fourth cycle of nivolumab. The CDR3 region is CASSSIAGGLDEQFF. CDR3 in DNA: TGCGCCAGCAGCTCGATAGCGGGGGGGCTCGATGAGCAGTTCTTC.